This T cell receptor (beta chain) originates from a study of Tregs in tolerant kidney transplant recipients. Unstimulated regulatory T cells (CD4+CD25+CD127-), CD4+CD25- non-regulatory cells, CD4 and CD8 cells were FACS-sorted from thawed PBMCs. Sequenced by immunoSEQ multiplex PCR; TCRdb stores in-frame clones only, minus some. This table has some 250,000 clones, about 80% appearing once. The source is a human donor in good health. Sequencing was done on a sample of CD4+ T cells from blood.

The CDR3 region has the DNA TGTGCCAGCAACCCGGGACAGGGCCCCGAGCAGTACTTC. It translates to CASNPGQGPEQYF. The chain has TRBV2 and TRBJ2-7; TRBD1 matches 9 bases. The germline V gene has CDR1 SNHLY and CDR2 FYNNEI. The CDR3 totals 13 residues. V gave up 7 bases and J gave up 6 bases; unmatched junction bases: 7.